This T cell receptor beta chain emerged from a study of cytomegalovirus exposure and HLA in healthy donors. Between the trimmed V and J ends, which lost 5 bases and 10 bases, there was a span of 20 bases. The CDR3 contains 14 residues. Looked up from germline, CDR1 is MNHEY and CDR2 is SVGAGI. PCR used 60 Vbeta primers and 13 Jbeta primers. Assay: immunoSEQ multiplex PCR; the TCRdb copy retains only in-frame clones and omits some. The sample lists roughly 130,000 clones, nearly 90% occurring once. Note on this clone: The antigen remains unidentified.

The study's findings and limits: Certain indistinguishable V segments, among them TRBV6-2 and TRBV6-3, were excluded.

The TCR was taken from a woman aged 40 to 50 in good health and CMV-seronegative. The chain combines TRBV6-5 with TRBJ1-1, with D possibly being TRBD1 (6 bases). Input material: PBMCs. The CDR3 is CASSPAAGAVGAFF. Here the CDR3 DNA reads TGTGCCAGCAGTCCCGCCGCAGGGGCAGTCGGAGCTTTCTTT.